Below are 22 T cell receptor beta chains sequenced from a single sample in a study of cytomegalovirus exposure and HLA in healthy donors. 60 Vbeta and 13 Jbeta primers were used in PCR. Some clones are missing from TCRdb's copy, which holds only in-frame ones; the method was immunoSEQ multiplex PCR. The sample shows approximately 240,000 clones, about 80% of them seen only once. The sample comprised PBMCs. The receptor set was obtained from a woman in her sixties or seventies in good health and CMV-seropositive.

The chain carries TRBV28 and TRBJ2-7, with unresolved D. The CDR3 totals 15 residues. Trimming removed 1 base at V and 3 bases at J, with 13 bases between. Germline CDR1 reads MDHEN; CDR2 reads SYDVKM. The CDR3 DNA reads TGTGCCAGCAGTTTATCTAGGAGTCCCATCTACGAGCAGTACTTC. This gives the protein CASSLSRSPIYEQYF.

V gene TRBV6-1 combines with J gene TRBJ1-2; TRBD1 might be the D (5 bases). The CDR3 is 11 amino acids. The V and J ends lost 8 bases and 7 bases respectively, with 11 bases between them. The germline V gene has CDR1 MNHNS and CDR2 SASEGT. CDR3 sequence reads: CASSMGGGYTF. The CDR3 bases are TGTGCCAGCTCAATGGGGGGTGGCTACACCTTC.

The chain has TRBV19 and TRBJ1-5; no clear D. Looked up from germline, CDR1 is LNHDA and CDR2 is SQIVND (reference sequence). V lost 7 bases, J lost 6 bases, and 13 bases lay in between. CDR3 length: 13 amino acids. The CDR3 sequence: CASTGELGQPQHF. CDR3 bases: TGTGCCAGTACTGGGGAGTTAGGTCAGCCCCAGCATTTT.

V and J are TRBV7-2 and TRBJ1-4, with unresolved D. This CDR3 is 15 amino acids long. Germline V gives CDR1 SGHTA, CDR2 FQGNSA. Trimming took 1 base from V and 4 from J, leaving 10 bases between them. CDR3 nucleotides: TGTGCCAGCAGCTTAGGAGGGCGGGGTAATGAAAAACTGTTTTTT. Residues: CASSLGGRGNEKLFF.

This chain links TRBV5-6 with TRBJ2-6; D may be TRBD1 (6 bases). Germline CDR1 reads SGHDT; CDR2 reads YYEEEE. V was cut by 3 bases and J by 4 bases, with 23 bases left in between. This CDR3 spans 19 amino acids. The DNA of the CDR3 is TGTGCCAGCAGCTCCCGACAGGATCGTCTTACCACGGGGGCCAACGTCCTGACTTTC. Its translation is CASSSRQDRLTTGANVLTF.

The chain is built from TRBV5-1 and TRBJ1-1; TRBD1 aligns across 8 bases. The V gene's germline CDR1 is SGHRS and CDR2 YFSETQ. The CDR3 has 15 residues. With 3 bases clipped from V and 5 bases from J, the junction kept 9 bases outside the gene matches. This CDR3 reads CASSSPGTGETEAFF. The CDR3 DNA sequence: TGCGCCAGCAGCTCGCCCGGGACAGGAGAGACTGAAGCTTTCTTT.

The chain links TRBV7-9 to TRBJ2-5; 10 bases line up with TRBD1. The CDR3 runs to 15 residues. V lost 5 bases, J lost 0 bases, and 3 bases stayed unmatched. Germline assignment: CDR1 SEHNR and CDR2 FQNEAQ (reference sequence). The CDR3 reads CASSPGQGYQETQYF. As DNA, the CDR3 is TGTGCCAGCAGCCCGGGACAGGGGTACCAAGAGACCCAGTACTTC.

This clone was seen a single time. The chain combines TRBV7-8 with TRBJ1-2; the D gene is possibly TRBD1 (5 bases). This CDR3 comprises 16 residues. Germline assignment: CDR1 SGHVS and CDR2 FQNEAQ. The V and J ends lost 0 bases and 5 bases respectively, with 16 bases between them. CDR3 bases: TGTGCCAGCAGCTTAGCTCTTCCGGGGGGTCCTTATGGCTACACCTTC. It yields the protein CASSLALPGGPYGYTF. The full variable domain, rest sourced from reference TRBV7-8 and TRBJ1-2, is GAGVSQSPRYKVAKRGQDVALRCDPISGHVSLFWYQQALGQGPEFLTYFQNEAQLDKSGLPSDRFFAERPEGSVSTLKIQRTQQEDSAVYLCASSLALPGGPYGYTFGSGTRLTVV.

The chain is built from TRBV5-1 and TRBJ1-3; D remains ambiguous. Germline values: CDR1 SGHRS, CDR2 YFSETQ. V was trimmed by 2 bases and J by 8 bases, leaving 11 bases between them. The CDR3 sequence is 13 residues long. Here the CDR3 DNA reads TGCGCCAGCAGCTTAGAGGGTTCGGACACCATATATTTT. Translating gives CASSLEGSDTIYF. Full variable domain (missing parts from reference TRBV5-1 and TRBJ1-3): KAGVTQTPRYLIKTRGQQVTLSCSPISGHRSVSWYQQTPGQGLQFLFEYFSETQRNKGNFPGRFSGRQFSNSRSEMNVSTLELGDSALYLCASSLEGSDTIYFGEGSWLTVV.

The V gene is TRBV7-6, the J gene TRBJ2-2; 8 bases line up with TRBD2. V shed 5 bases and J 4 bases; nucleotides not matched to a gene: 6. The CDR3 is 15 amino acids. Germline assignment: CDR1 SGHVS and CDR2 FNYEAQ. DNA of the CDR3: TGTGCCAGCAGCCAAGCGGGAGAACCCACCGGGGAGCTGTTTTTT. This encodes CASSQAGEPTGELFF.

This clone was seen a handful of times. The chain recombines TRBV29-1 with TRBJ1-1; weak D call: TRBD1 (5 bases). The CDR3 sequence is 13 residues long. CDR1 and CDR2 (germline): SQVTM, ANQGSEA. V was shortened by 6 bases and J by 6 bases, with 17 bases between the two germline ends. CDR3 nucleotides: TGCAGCGTCAGCTGGGGCCCCTCGGCTGAAGCTTTCTTT. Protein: CSVSWGPSAEAFF.

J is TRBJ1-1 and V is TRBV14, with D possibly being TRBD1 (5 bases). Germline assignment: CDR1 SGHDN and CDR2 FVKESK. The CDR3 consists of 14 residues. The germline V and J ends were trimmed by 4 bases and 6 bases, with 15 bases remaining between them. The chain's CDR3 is CASSPLGGTPEAFF. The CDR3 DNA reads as TGTGCCAGCAGCCCCTTGGGGGGGACCCCTGAAGCTTTCTTT.

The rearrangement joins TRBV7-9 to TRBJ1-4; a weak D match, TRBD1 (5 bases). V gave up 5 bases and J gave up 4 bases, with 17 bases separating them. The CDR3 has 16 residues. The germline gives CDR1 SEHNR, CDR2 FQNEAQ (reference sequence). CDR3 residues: CASSEGALIDNEKLFF. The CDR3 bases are TGTGCCAGCAGCGAAGGGGCCCTCATAGATAATGAAAAACTGTTTTTT.

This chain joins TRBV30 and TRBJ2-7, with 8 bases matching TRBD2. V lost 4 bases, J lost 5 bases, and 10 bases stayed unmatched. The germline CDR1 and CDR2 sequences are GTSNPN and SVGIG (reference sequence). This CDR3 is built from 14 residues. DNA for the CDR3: TGTGCCTGGAAAGGTGGGCGGGAGGTGAACGAGCAGTACTTC. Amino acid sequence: CAWKGGREVNEQYF.

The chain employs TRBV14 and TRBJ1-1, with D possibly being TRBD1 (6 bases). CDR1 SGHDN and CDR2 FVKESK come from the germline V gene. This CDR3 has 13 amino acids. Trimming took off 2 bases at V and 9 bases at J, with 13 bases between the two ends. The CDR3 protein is CASSQTRQEQAFF. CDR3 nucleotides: TGTGCCAGCAGCCAAACCCGACAGGAGCAAGCTTTCTTT. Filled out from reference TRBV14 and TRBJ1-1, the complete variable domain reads EAGVTQFPSHSVIEKGQTVTLRCDPISGHDNLYWYRRVMGKEIKFLLHFVKESKQDESGMPNNRFLAERTGGTYSTLKVQPAELEDSGVYFCASSQTRQEQAFFGQGTRLTVV.

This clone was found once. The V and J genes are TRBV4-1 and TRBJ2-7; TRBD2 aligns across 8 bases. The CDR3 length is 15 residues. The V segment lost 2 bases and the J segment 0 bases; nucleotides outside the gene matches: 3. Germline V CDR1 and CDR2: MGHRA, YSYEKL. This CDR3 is CASSQSSGFSYEQYF. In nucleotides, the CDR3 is TGCGCCAGCAGCCAATCTAGCGGGTTCTCCTACGAGCAGTACTTC.

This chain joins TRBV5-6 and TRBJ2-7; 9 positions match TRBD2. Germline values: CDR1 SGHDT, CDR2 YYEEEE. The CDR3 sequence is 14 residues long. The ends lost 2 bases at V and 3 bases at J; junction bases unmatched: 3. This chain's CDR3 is CASSFGTSNYEQYF. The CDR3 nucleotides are TGTGCCAGCAGCTTTGGGACTAGCAACTACGAGCAGTACTTC.

The CDR3 here is CASSAYSRGIGTEAFF. For the CDR3, the DNA is TGCGCCAGCAGCGCCTACTCCAGGGGGATCGGCACTGAAGCTTTCTTT. The gene calls are TRBV5-1 and TRBJ1-1; TRBD1 matches 7 bases. Per the germline V gene, CDR1 is SGHRS and CDR2 is YFSETQ. The trim removed 4 bases at V and 4 bases at J, leaving 13 bases unmatched. The CDR3 length is 16 residues.

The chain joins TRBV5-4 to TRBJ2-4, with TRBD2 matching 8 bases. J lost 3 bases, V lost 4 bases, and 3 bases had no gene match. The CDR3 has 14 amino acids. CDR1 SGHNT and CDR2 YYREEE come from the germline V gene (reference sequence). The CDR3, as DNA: TGTGCCAGCAGCCACGGGGGGGACAAAAACATTCAGTACTTC. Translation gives CASSHGGDKNIQYF.

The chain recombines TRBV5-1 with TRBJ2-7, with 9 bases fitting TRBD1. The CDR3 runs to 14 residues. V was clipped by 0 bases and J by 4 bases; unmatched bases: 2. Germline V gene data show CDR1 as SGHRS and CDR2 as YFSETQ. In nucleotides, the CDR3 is TGCGCCAGCAGCTTGGGTGGGACAGGGTACGAGCAGTACTTC. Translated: CASSLGGTGYEQYF.

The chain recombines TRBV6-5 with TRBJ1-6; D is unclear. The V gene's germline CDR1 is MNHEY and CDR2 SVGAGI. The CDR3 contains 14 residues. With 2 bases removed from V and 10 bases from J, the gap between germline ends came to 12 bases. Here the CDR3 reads CASSYQIPGSPLHF. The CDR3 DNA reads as TGTGCCAGCAGTTACCAGATACCGGGATCACCCCTCCACTTT.

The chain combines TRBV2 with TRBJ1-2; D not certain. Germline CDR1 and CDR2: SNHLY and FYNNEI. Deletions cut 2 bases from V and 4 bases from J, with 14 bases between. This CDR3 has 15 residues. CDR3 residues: CASSENPPGGYGYTF. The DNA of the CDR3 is TGTGCCAGCAGTGAAAATCCGCCCGGAGGCTATGGCTACACCTTC. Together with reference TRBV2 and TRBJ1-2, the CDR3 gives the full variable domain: EPEVTQTPSHQVTQMGQEVILRCVPISNHLYFYWYRQILGQKVEFLVSFYNNEISEKSEIFDDQFSVERPDGSNFTLKIRSTKLEDSAMYFCASSENPPGGYGYTFGSGTRLTVV.